Shown below are 13 T cell receptor beta chains from a single sample sequenced in a study of Ad26.COV2.S vaccination and SARS-CoV-2 variants. Assay: immunoSEQ multiplex PCR; the TCRdb copy retains only in-frame clones and omits some. The repertoire holds 150,000 to 200,000 clones, roughly 85% seen once, with over 4.5% in the top ten. This sample comprised peripheral blood, obtained after recovery from COVID-19. These receptors came from a human donor who had recovered from COVID-19.

This clone was recorded only once. The CDR3 protein is CASSFRQGASGYTF. Here the CDR3 DNA reads TGTGCCAGCAGTTTTCGACAGGGGGCGTCTGGCTACACCTTC. V gene TRBV27 combines with J gene TRBJ1-2; 10 positions agree with TRBD1. Germline V lookup: CDR1 MNHEY, CDR2 SMNVEV (reference sequence). With 3 bases clipped from V and 7 bases from J, the junction kept 5 bases outside the gene matches. The length of the CDR3 is 14 residues.

This rearrangement joins TRBV18 to TRBJ2-3; D might be TRBD2 (6 bases). CDR3 length equals 15 residues. Trimming removed 0 bases from V and 2 bases from J, with 9 bases in between. CDR1 and CDR2 (germline): KGHSH, LQKENI. CDR3 in amino acids: CASSPPAGSTDTQYF. CDR3 DNA: TGTGCCAGCTCACCACCGGCGGGATCCACAGATACGCAGTATTTT.

V is TRBV5-3 and J is TRBJ1-1; D unresolved. TRBV5-3 belongs to the ORF category, with a function that is uncertain. The V end lost 1 base, the J end lost 6 bases, and 19 bases lay between the germline ends. The CDR3 is 16 residues long. The CDR3 loop is CARSLTREPGKPEAFF. CDR3 nucleotide sequence: TGTGCCAGAAGCTTGACCCGAGAACCGGGGAAGCCTGAAGCTTTCTTT.

This clone came up once. The CDR3 nucleotides read TGCGCCAGCAGCTTGGGACCAACCACTGAAGCTTTCTTT. It specifies CASSLGPTTEAFF. V and J are TRBV5-1 and TRBJ1-1; D unresolved. Germline CDR1 and CDR2: SGHRS and YFSETQ. V dropped 0 bases and J dropped 4 bases, with 7 bases sitting between them. This CDR3 has 13 amino acids.

The chain uses TRBV18 and TRBJ1-1; tentatively, D is TRBD1 (5 bases). The length of the CDR3 is 14 residues. Trimming took 2 bases from V and 5 from J, leaving 12 bases between them. CDR1 is KGHSH, CDR2 LQKENI, per germline. The CDR3 DNA follows: TGTGCCAGCTCACCAGACAGTTCGTGGACTGAAGCTTTCTTT. This sequence encodes CASSPDSSWTEAFF. The full variable domain, in which reference TRBV18 and TRBJ1-1 provide the parts outside the CDR3, is NAGVMQNPRHLVRRRGQEARLRCSPMKGHSHVYWYRQLPEEGLKFMVYLQKENIIDESGMPKERFSAEFPKEGPSILRIQQVVRGDSAAYFCASSPDSSWTEAFFGQGTRLTVV.

This clone was observed a single time. The rearrangement joins TRBV18 to TRBJ1-3, with TRBD1 matching 9 bases. Trimming removed 2 bases from V and 2 bases from J; junction bases left unmatched: 1. This CDR3 region has 15 residues. Looked up from germline, CDR1 is KGHSH and CDR2 is LQKENI. CDR3 region: CASSPRDRAGNTIYF. DNA for the CDR3: TGTGCCAGCTCACCAAGGGACAGGGCTGGAAACACCATATATTTT.

The chain joins TRBV10-2 to TRBJ2-1; 10 bases align to TRBD2. The CDR3 is 15 residues long. The V gene's germline CDR1 is WSHSY and CDR2 SAAADI. Trimming at V came to 8 bases and at J to 4 bases, leaving 8 bases not matched to a gene. In nucleotides, the CDR3 is TGCGCCAGCTCCCGGACTAGCGGAGAATACAATGAGCAGTTCTTC. It translates to CASSRTSGEYNEQFF.

The gene calls are TRBV28 and TRBJ1-1; possible D gene TRBD1, 6 bases. V dropped 6 bases and J dropped 2 bases, with 13 bases sitting between them. The CDR3 has 14 amino acids. Germline V lookup: CDR1 MDHEN, CDR2 SYDVKM. CDR3 amino acids: CASSYGTLNTEAFF. The DNA of the CDR3 is TGTGCCAGCAGCTACGGGACACTTAACACTGAAGCTTTCTTT. The variable domain in full, with the rest retrieved from reference TRBV28 and TRBJ1-1, is DVKVTQSSRYLVKRTGEKVFLECVQDMDHENMFWYRQDPGLGLRLIYFSYDVKMKEKGDIPEGYSVSREKKERFSLILESASTNQTSMYLCASSYGTLNTEAFFGQGTRLTVV.

V usage is TRBV10-2 and J usage is TRBJ2-7, with 10 positions matching TRBD2. The CDR3 length is 14 residues. V was pared by 3 bases and J by 6 bases, with 5 bases of the junction left unmatched. Germline CDR1 and CDR2: WSHSY and SAAADI. The CDR3 sequence is CASSDGGLATEQYF. The CDR3 DNA reads as TGCGCCAGCAGTGACGGGGGACTAGCGACCGAGCAGTACTTC.

V gene TRBV4-1 combines with J gene TRBJ2-5; TRBD2 agrees at 8 bases. CDR1 MGHRA and CDR2 YSYEKL come from the germline V gene. V lost 4 bases and J lost 5; bases outside the gene matches: 12. The CDR3 has 16 amino acids. For the CDR3, the DNA is TGCGCCAGCAGCCTGGTTCGGGGGGGGGCATGGGAGACCCAGTACTTC. Translation: CASSLVRGGAWETQYF.

V usage is TRBV2 and J usage is TRBJ2-7; 9 nucleotides align to TRBD2. The CDR3 consists of 13 residues. Trimming at V came to 6 bases and at J to 3 bases, leaving 3 bases not matched to a gene. Germline CDR1 is SNHLY and CDR2 is FYNNEI. The CDR3 DNA follows: TGTGCCAGCAGGGGGACTAGCTTCTACGAGCAGTACTTC. Translated: CASRGTSFYEQYF.

The CDR3 DNA sequence: TGCGCCAGCAGCCACAGAGGGGGAGATGAGCAGTTCTTC. Amino acid sequence: CASSHRGGDEQFF. The chain links TRBV4-1 to TRBJ2-1; TRBD1 is a possible D gene (6 bases). There are 13 residues in the CDR3. The V end lost 3 bases, the J end lost 8 bases, and 11 bases lay between the germline ends. CDR1 MGHRA and CDR2 YSYEKL come from the germline V gene.

This clone was picked up one time. The rearrangement joins TRBV19 to TRBJ2-7; D gene unclear. Germline V gene sequence: CDR1 LNHDA, CDR2 SQIVND (reference sequence). V lost 6 bases to trimming and J lost 0 bases, with 15 bases between them. CDR3 length equals 15 residues. The CDR3 DNA follows: TGTGCCAGTAGCCAATCAGAACTTATCTCCTACGAGCAGTACTTC. Protein product: CASSQSELISYEQYF.